These 19 T cell receptor beta chains were all obtained from the same sample, sequenced in a study of spatial heterogeneity in lung cancer. TCRdb re-called the 5' RACE reads with MiXCR, one entry per CDR3 protein. The sample carries about 82,000 distinct CDR3 sequences, over 9.5% recorded once. Documented time point: sample taken at primary tumor resection. Material for sequencing was whole RNA from tumor, nontumor lung or frozen PBMC, left unsorted. Material: PBMCs, obtained at surgery. The origin of the receptors is a male donor with early-stage non-small cell lung cancer.

There are a few counts of this clonotype. The V call is TRBV11-2, the J call TRBJ2-3, with TRBD2 as a possible D gene (6 bases). Germline values: CDR1 SGHAT, CDR2 FQNNGV. The CDR3 runs to 15 residues. Trimming stripped 5 bases from V and 0 bases from J, with 12 bases between. In DNA form, the CDR3 reads TGTGCCAGCAGCGGGGGGAGGACTAGCACAGATACGCAGTATTTT. The encoded protein is CASSGGRTSTDTQYF.

J is TRBJ2-7 and V is TRBV28, with TRBD1 matching 10 bases. This CDR3 spans 17 amino acids. The V gene's germline CDR1 is MDHEN and CDR2 SYDVKM. The V and J ends lost 6 bases and 6 bases, in that order; junction bases with no gene match: 17. The CDR3 DNA reads as TGTGCCAGCAGGAAACTCCCGGGACAGGGGCCCCGAAGCGAGCAGTACTTC. It specifies CASRKLPGQGPRSEQYF.

This chain connects TRBV19 to TRBJ1-1; D is unresolved. Germline values: CDR1 LNHDA, CDR2 SQIVND (reference sequence). The CDR3 extends over 13 amino acids. V lost 4 bases and J lost 1, with 7 bases in between. CDR3 amino acids: CASSTLENTEAFF. The CDR3 nucleotides read TGTGCCAGTAGTACCCTGGAGAACACTGAAGCTTTCTTT. Full variable domain (rest looked up from reference TRBV19 and TRBJ1-1): DGGITQSPKYLFRKEGQNVTLSCEQNLNHDAMYWYRQDPGQGLRLIYYSQIVNDFQKGDIAEGYSVSREKKESFPLTVTSAQKNPTAFYLCASSTLENTEAFFGQGTRLTVV.

The chain uses TRBV29-1 and TRBJ1-1; TRBD1 is a possible D gene (5 bases). The CDR3 is 13 amino acids. V lost 4 bases, J lost 6 bases, and 15 bases lay in between. Germline V CDR1 and CDR2: SQVTM, ANQGSEA. The CDR3 nucleotides are TGCAGCGTTGCGATGATGGACACATCTGAAGCTTTCTTT. Translating gives CSVAMMDTSEAFF.

The chain couples TRBV7-2 to TRBJ2-1; D is ambiguous. Trimming cost V 5 bases and J 5 bases, with 13 bases left between them. This CDR3 comprises 14 residues. From germline, CDR1 is SGHTA and CDR2 FQGNSA. CDR3 region: CASSPSYRDNEQFF. Here the CDR3 DNA reads TGTGCCAGCAGCCCTAGTTACAGAGACAATGAGCAGTTCTTC.

This clonotype has a handful of counts. This chain joins TRBV7-9 and TRBJ1-6; D is unclear. CDR3 size: 14 residues. In germline, CDR1 is SEHNR, CDR2 FQNEAQ (reference sequence). V gave up 3 bases and J gave up 8 bases, with 11 bases separating them. The CDR3 region is CASSLDGGDSPLHF. CDR3 nucleotide sequence: TGTGCCAGCAGCTTGGACGGTGGGGATTCACCCCTCCACTTT.

In its sample, this clonotype was seen many times. The chain carries TRBV3-1 and TRBJ1-5; D unclear. The CDR3 has 13 amino acids. The ends were cut back, 3 bases at V and 5 bases at J, with 8 bases in the middle. The germline CDR1 and CDR2 sequences are LGHDT and YNNKEL (reference sequence). The CDR3, as DNA: TGTGCCAGCAGCCAGGGCGGCGATCAGCCCCAGCATTTT. This gives the protein CASSQGGDQPQHF.

This chain links TRBV11-1 with TRBJ1-1; 9 bases match TRBD1. Per germline, CDR1 SGHAT and CDR2 FQDESV (reference sequence). The CDR3 has 15 residues. V was clipped by 5 bases and J by 3 bases; unmatched bases: 7. The CDR3 protein is CASSPDRGVDTEAFF. The CDR3 region has the DNA TGTGCCAGCAGCCCCGACAGGGGGGTCGACACTGAAGCTTTCTTT.

This clonotype was seen a few times. The gene calls are TRBV29-1 and TRBJ1-5; D not resolved. The CDR3 contains 12 residues. Germline V gene data show CDR1 as SQVTM and CDR2 as ANQGSEA. V was shortened by 7 bases and J by 1 base, with 8 bases between the two germline ends. CDR3 nucleotides: TGCAGCGCCCAGGAGAGCAATCAGCCCCAGCATTTT. Its translation: CSAQESNQPQHF.

This clonotype was counted many times. The rearrangement links TRBV5-5 to TRBJ2-1; no definite D call. Germline V lookup: CDR1 SGHKS, CDR2 YYEKEE (reference sequence). The CDR3 spans 12 residues. V was trimmed by 2 bases and J by 10 bases, leaving 10 bases between them. The CDR3 DNA is TGTGCCAGCAGCTTCCACAGTGAGGAGCAGTTCTTC. Encoded protein: CASSFHSEEQFF.

This clonotype was detected a few times. The chain links TRBV3-1 to TRBJ1-5, with a possible D match to TRBD1 (6 bases). Trimming left V 4 bases short and J 3 bases short, with 10 bases between. Germline V lookup: CDR1 LGHDT, CDR2 YNNKEL (reference sequence). The CDR3 loop spans 14 amino acids. In DNA, the CDR3 is TGTGCCAGCAGCCTCCGACAGGACAATCAGCCCCAGCATTTT. Its translation: CASSLRQDNQPQHF.

This clonotype was recorded a few times. CDR3 residues: CASSLTGWGDEQFF. CDR3 nucleotides: TGTGCCAGCAGCTTAACGGGCTGGGGGGATGAGCAGTTCTTC. The genes are TRBV7-3 and TRBJ2-1; D is perhaps TRBD2 (6 bases). CDR1 and CDR2 (germline): SGHTA, FQGTGA. The CDR3 is 14 amino acids. The ends were cut back, 0 bases at V and 8 bases at J, with 11 bases in the middle.

The CDR3 coding sequence is TGTGCCAGCAGTTACCCGGGATCTGAGACCCAGTACTTC. It specifies CASSYPGSETQYF. The gene calls are TRBV6-2 or TRBV6-3 and TRBJ2-5; D may be TRBD2 (5 bases). Germline V CDR1 and CDR2: MNHEY, SVGEGT. Trimming took off 2 bases at V and 5 bases at J, with 9 bases between the two ends. The CDR3 is 13 residues long.

This clonotype was found many times. This chain links TRBV29-1 with TRBJ2-1; TRBD2 might be the D (5 bases). V dropped 1 base and J dropped 3 bases, with 13 bases sitting between them. In germline, CDR1 is SQVTM, CDR2 ANQGSEA. CDR3 length equals 15 residues. CDR3 DNA sequence: TGCAGCGTTGAAGTCTACGGGGTGGGCTACAATGAGCAGTTCTTC. It specifies CSVEVYGVGYNEQFF.

This clonotype has a handful of counts. The gene calls are TRBV3-1 and TRBJ2-7; TRBD2 matches at 10 bases. The J segment lost 2 bases and the V segment lost 1 base, leaving 2 bases of the junction unmatched. From germline, CDR1 is LGHDT and CDR2 YNNKEL (reference sequence). The CDR3 covers 15 residues. The CDR3 nucleotides are TGTGCCAGCAGCCAAGGGCTAGCGGGAGCCTACGAGCAGTACTTC. Translated, it gives CASSQGLAGAYEQYF.

The chain joins TRBV7-3 to TRBJ2-1; 7 bases are shared with TRBD2. V lost 5 bases to trimming and J lost 0 bases; unmatched junction nucleotides: 7. The CDR3 has 16 amino acids. The germline V gene has CDR1 SGHTA and CDR2 FQGTGA. CDR3 DNA sequence: TGTGCCAGCAGCGCAAACGGCGGGAGCTCCTACAATGAGCAGTTCTTC. It is translated as CASSANGGSSYNEQFF.

This rearrangement joins TRBV18 to TRBJ2-5, with D possibly TRBD1 on 7 matching bases. The CDR3 covers 14 residues. Germline V gene data show CDR1 as KGHSH and CDR2 as LQKENI. Trimming stripped 4 bases from V and 2 bases from J, with 11 bases between. The CDR3 DNA reads TGTGCCAGCTCACTACAGGGGAGGCAAGAGACCCAGTACTTC. Translated, it gives CASSLQGRQETQYF.

This clonotype was counted a few times. The rearrangement joins TRBV19 to TRBJ2-2; 8 nucleotides agree with TRBD1. V shed 4 bases and J 0 bases; nucleotides not matched to a gene: 1. The CDR3 extends over 15 amino acids. Germline V gene data show CDR1 as LNHDA and CDR2 as SQIVND (reference sequence). CDR3: CASSTGGANTGELFF. The CDR3 DNA reads TGTGCCAGTAGTACAGGGGGCGCGAACACCGGGGAGCTGTTTTTT.

CDR3 in DNA: TGTGCCACCAGTAACAGGCAGGGCCGAGGGCAGTTCTTC. It yields the protein CATSNRQGRGQFF. The chain employs TRBV24-1 and TRBJ2-1; D is perhaps TRBD1 (5 bases). CDR3 length equals 13 residues. The germline V gene has CDR1 KGHDR and CDR2 SFDVKD. V lost 6 bases and J 12 bases, leaving 17 bases between the germline ends.